This T cell receptor beta chain was recorded in a study of blood T cell repertoires in COVID-19. Repertoires were generated with immunoSEQ multiplex PCR, while TCRdb's copy carries only in-frame clones and drops some. In the table there are about 210,000 clones, roughly 81% of which are singletons. Germline assignment: CDR1 SGHNT and CDR2 YYREEE (reference sequence). V was cut by 0 bases and J by 0 bases, with 9 bases left in between. The CDR3 loop spans 16 amino acids. This rearrangement joins TRBV5-4 to TRBJ2-2; maybe TRBD2 (5 bases). The clonotype comes from a woman in her forties or fifties with active or convalescent COVID-19. The source material was peripheral blood. Written as DNA, the CDR3 is TGTGCCAGCAGCTTGGCCGTCGGGGCGAACACCGGGGAGCTGTTTTTT. This encodes CASSLAVGANTGELFF.